The rows below give T cell receptor beta chains drawn from one sample of a study of T cell responses to AZD1222 COVID-19 vaccine. Only in-frame clones appear in the TCRdb table, and some are missing; sequencing was by immunoSEQ multiplex PCR. Of approximately 88,000 clones in the sample, 90% were seen once. The input for sequencing was peripheral blood, taken 28 days after the second AZD1222 dose. The source of these receptors is an adult who received the AZD1222 COVID-19 vaccine. Both conserved end residues are part of each CDR3. D genes are given only for firm matches. Where a row states a size, it is once, few, many or the class of an expanded clone; other rows omit it.

size,D,length,V,J,DNA,CDR3
NA,NA,14,TRBV19,TRBJ1-5,TGTGCCAGTAGCCAAGACATGGGGCTTCAGCCCCAGCATTTT,CASSQDMGLQPQHF
NA,NA,14,TRBV27,TRBJ1-6,TGTGCCAGCAGTTTGAGACAGATCGACTCACCCCTCCACTTT,CASSLRQIDSPLHF
NA,TRBD1,12,TRBV9,TRBJ2-1,TGTGCCAGCAGCCACAGGGGTAATGAGCAGTTCTTC,CASSHRGNEQFF
NA,TRBD1,16,TRBV5-4,TRBJ2-5,TGTGCCAGCAGCGAGGGAGCGGGACAGGGTCAAGAGACCCAGTACTTC,CASSEGAGQGQETQYF
NA,NA,14,TRBV24-1,TRBJ1-5,TGTGCCACCAGTGGGCGGGGGCGGAATCAGCCCCAGCATTTT,CATSGRGRNQPQHF
NA,TRBD1,15,TRBV7-2,TRBJ2-3,TGTGCCAGCAGCTTAGCCGGGACAGGCACAGATACGCAGTATTTT,CASSLAGTGTDTQYF
NA,TRBD1,15,TRBV7-9,TRBJ1-3,TGTGCCAGCAGCTTAGGGACAGGGCTTGGAAACACCATATATTTT,CASSLGTGLGNTIYF
NA,NA,12,TRBV2,TRBJ2-7,TGTGCCAGCAGTGTTGAGGCGAAGGAGCAGTACTTC,CASSVEAKEQYF
NA,NA,15,TRBV9,TRBJ2-5,TGTGCCAGCAGCGTCGCGGCCGGGGCCCAAGAGACCCAGTACTTC,CASSVAAGAQETQYF
NA,NA,13,TRBV28,TRBJ2-7,TGTGCCAGCAGTTTAGGCAGGGTTCCCGAGCAGTACTTC,CASSLGRVPEQYF
NA,NA,13,TRBV4-1,TRBJ2-7,TGCGCCAGCAGCCAAGATCGTGACAGTGAGCAGTACTTC,CASSQDRDSEQYF
NA,NA,15,TRBV5-1,TRBJ1-3,TGCGCCAGCAGCCTGGACGCGAGCTCTGGAAACACCATATATTTT,CASSLDASSGNTIYF
NA,TRBD2,16,TRBV5-1,TRBJ2-3,TGCGCCAGCAGCTTCCAGACTAGCGGGGTATCAGATACGCAGTATTTT,CASSFQTSGVSDTQYF
NA,TRBD1,15,TRBV5-1,TRBJ2-2,TGCGCCAGCAGCGAGGACAGGGTAGGGACCGGGGAGCTGTTTTTT,CASSEDRVGTGELFF
NA,NA,13,TRBV12-3/TRBV12-4,TRBJ1-5,TGTGCCAGCAGTTTAGATAGCAATCAGCCCCAGCATTTT,CASSLDSNQPQHF
NA,NA,12,TRBV29-1,TRBJ1-4,TGCAGCGTTGGGGAAGGAGGGGAAAAACTGTTTTTT,CSVGEGGEKLFF
once,NA,13,TRBV18,TRBJ2-7,TGTGCCAGCTCAAAATCGACAGTCTACGAGCAGTACTTC,CASSKSTVYEQYF
NA,TRBD1,15,TRBV7-2,TRBJ1-1,TGTGCCAGCAGCTTCGGACAGGTCCTGAACACTGAAGCTTTCTTT,CASSFGQVLNTEAFF
NA,NA,14,TRBV27,TRBJ1-1,TGTGCCAGCAGTACCAGGGAGGGGGGCACTGAAGCTTTCTTT,CASSTREGGTEAFF
NA,NA,12,TRBV12-3/TRBV12-4,TRBJ2-7,TGTGCCAGCACGGGAGCCCTCCAGGTGCAGTACTTC,CASTGALQVQYF
NA,NA,14,TRBV27,TRBJ2-7,TGTGCCAGCTCCGCTCGGAGGGAATTGGACGAGCAGTACTTC,CASSARRELDEQYF
NA,NA,17,TRBV7-2,TRBJ1-6,TGTGCCAGCAGCTTCGGGGCCGGTGGCTCCTATAATTCACCCCTCCACTTT,CASSFGAGGSYNSPLHF
NA,NA,14,TRBV6-5,TRBJ2-7,TGTGCCAGCAGTTACAATCGGGGGACCTACGAGCAGTACTTC,CASSYNRGTYEQYF
NA,NA,14,TRBV6-1,TRBJ1-2,TGTGCCAGCAGTGAAGCGGGGTCGGGTGAAGGCTACACCTTC,CASSEAGSGEGYTF
NA,NA,15,TRBV24-1,TRBJ1-4,TGTGCCACCAGTGATCCCCGGGGGACTAATGAAAAACTGTTTTTT,CATSDPRGTNEKLFF
NA,TRBD1,16,TRBV7-8,TRBJ1-6,TGTGCCAGCGGCATCGGCCAGGGGGCTTATAATTCACCCCTCCACTTT,CASGIGQGAYNSPLHF